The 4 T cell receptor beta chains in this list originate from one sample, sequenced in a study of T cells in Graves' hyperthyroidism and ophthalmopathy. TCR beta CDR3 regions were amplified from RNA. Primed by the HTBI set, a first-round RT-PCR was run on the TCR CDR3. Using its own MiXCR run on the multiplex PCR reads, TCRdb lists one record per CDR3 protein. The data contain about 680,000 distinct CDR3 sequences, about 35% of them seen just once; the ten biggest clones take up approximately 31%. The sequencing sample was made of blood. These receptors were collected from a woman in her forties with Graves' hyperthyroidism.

CDR3 DNA: TGCAGCGGGACAGGGGGCTACACCTTC. The encoded protein is CSGTGGYTF. The chain uses TRBV29-1 and TRBJ1-2; 8 nucleotides line up with TRBD1. Germline trimming cut 7 bases from V and 8 bases from J; bases unmatched to any gene: 0. The germline gives CDR1 SQVTM, CDR2 ANQGSEA. The CDR3 totals 9 residues.

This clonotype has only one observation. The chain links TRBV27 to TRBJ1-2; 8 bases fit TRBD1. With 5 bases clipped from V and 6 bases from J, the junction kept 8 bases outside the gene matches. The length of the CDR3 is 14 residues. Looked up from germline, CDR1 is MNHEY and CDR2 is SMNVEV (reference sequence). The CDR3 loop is CASSTRTGRHGYTF. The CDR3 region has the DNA TGTGCCAGCAGTACCAGGACAGGGCGTCATGGCTACACCTTC.

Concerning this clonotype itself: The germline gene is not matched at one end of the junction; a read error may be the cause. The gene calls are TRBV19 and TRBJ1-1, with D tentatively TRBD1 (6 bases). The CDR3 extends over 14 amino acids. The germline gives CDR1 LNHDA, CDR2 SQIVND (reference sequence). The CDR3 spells CASSMYRDHTGAFF. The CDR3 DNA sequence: TGTGCCAGTAGTATGTACAGGGACCACACTGGAGCTTTCTTT.

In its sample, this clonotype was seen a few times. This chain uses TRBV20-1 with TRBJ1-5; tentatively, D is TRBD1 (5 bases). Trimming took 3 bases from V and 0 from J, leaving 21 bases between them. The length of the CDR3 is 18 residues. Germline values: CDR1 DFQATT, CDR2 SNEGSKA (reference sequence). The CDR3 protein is CSASLAGTDKYSNQPQHF. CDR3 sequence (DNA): TGCAGTGCTAGTTTGGCAGGGACCGACAAATATAGCAATCAGCCCCAGCATTTT.